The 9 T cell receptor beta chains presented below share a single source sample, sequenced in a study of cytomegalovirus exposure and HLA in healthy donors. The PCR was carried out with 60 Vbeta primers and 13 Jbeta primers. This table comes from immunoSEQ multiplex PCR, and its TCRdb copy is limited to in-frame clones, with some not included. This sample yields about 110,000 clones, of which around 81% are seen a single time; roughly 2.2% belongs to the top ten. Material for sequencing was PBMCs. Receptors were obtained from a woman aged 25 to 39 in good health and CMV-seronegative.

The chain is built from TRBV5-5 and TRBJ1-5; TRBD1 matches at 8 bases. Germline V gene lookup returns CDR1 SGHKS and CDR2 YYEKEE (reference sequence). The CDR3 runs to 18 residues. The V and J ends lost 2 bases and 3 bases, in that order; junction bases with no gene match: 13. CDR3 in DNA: TGTGCCAGCAGCTTCTCGGCCCGCCCGGACAGGGTCAATCAGCCCCAGCATTTT. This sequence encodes CASSFSARPDRVNQPQHF.

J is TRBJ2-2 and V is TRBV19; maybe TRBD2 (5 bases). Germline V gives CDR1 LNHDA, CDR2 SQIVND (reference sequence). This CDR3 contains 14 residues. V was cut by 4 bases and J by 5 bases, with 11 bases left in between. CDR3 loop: CASSTASKTGELFF. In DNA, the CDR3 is TGTGCCAGTAGTACGGCTAGCAAAACCGGGGAGCTGTTTTTT.

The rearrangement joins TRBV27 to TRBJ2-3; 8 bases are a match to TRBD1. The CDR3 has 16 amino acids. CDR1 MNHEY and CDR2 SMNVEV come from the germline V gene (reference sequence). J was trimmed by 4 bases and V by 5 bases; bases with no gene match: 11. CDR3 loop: CASSSSYRGDADTQYF. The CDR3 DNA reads TGTGCCAGCAGTAGCTCGTACAGGGGGGACGCAGATACGCAGTATTTT.

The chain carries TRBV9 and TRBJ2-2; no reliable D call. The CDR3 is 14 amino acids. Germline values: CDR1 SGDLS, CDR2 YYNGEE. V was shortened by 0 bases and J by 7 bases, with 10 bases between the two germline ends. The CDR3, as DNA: TGTGCCAGCAGCGTAGATCGGTCCGTCGGGGAGCTGTTTTTT. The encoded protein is CASSVDRSVGELFF. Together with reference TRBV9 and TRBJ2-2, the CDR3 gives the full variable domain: DSGVTQTPKHLITATGQRVTLRCSPRSGDLSVYWYQQSLDQGLQFLIQYYNGEERAKGNILERFSAQQFPDLHSELNLSSLELGDSALYFCASSVDRSVGELFFGEGSRLTVL.

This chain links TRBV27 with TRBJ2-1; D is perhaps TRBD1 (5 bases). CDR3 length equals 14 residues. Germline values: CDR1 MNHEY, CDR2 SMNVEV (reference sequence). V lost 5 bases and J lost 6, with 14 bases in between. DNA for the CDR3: TGTGCCAGCAGTCCAGCCGGCAGGGCCAATGAGCAGTTCTTC. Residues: CASSPAGRANEQFF.

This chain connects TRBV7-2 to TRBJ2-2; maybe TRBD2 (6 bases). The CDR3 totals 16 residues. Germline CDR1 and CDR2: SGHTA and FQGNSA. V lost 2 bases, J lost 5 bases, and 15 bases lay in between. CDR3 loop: CASSLRVPGTTGELFF. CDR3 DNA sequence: TGTGCCAGCAGCTTAAGGGTACCCGGGACTACCGGGGAGCTGTTTTTT.

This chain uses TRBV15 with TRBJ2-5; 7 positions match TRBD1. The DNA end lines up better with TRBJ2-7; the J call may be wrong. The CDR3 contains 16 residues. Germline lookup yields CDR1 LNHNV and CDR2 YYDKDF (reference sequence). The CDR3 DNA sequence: TGTGCCACCAGCAGGGTTACAGGGGCTTCCGGCTACGAGCAGTACTTC. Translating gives CATSRVTGASGYEQYF.

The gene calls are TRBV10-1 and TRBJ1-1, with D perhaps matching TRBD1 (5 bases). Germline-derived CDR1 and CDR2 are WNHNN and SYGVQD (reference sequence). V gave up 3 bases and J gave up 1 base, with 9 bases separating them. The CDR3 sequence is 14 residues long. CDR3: CASSEQASNTEAFF. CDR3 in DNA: TGCGCCAGCAGTGAACAGGCCTCGAACACTGAAGCTTTCTTT.

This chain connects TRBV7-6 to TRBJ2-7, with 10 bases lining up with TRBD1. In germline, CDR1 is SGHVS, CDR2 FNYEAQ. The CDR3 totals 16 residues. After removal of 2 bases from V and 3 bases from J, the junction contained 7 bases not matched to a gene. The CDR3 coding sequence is TGTGCCAGCAGCTTATCCCCGGGACAGGGGTACTACGAGCAGTACTTC. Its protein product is CASSLSPGQGYYEQYF.